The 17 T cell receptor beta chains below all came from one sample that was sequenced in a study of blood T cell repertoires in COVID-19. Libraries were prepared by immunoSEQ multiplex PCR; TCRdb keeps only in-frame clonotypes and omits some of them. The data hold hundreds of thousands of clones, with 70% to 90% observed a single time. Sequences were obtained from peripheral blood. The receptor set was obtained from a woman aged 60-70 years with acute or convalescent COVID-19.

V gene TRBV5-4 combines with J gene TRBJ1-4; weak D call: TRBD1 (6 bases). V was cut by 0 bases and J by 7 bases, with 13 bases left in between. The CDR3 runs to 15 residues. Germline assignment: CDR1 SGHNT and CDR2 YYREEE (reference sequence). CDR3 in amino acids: CASSLASGVSEKLFF. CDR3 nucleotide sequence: TGTGCCAGCAGCTTGGCATCAGGGGTCTCTGAAAAACTGTTTTTT.

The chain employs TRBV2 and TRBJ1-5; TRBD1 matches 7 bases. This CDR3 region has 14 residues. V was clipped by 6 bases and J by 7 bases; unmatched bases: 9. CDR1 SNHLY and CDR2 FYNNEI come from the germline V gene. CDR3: CASRGDRVGQPQHF. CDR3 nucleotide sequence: TGTGCCAGCAGGGGAGACAGGGTTGGGCAGCCCCAGCATTTT.

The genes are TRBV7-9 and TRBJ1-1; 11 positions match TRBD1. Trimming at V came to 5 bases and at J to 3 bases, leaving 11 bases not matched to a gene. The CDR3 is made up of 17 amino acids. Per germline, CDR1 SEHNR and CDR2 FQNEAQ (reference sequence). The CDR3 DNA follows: TGTGCCAGCAGCACACCTCCGGGACAGGGGGGAGACACTGAAGCTTTCTTT. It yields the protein CASSTPPGQGGDTEAFF.

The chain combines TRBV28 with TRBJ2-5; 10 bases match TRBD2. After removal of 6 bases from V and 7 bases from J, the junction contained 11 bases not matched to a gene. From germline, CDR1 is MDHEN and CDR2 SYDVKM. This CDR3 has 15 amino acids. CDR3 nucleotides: TGTGCCAGCAGCCCACTGAGGGCTAGCGGGGGGACCCAGTACTTC. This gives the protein CASSPLRASGGTQYF.

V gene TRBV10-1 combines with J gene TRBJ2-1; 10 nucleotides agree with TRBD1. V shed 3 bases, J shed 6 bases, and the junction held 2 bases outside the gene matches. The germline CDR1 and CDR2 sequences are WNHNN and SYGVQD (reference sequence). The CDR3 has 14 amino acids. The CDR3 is CASSERTGGNEQFF. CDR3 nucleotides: TGCGCCAGCAGTGAAAGGACAGGGGGCAATGAGCAGTTCTTC.

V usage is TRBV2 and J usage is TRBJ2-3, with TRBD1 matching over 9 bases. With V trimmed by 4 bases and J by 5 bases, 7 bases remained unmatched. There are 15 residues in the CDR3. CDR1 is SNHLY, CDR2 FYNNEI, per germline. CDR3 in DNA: TGTGCCAGCAGTGGGGGACAGGGCTGGGAAGATACGCAGTATTTT. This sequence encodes CASSGGQGWEDTQYF. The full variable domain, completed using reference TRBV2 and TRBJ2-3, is EPEVTQTPSHQVTQMGQEVILRCVPISNHLYFYWYRQILGQKVEFLVSFYNNEISEKSEIFDDQFSVERPDGSNFTLKIRSTKLEDSAMYFCASSGGQGWEDTQYFGPGTRLTVL.

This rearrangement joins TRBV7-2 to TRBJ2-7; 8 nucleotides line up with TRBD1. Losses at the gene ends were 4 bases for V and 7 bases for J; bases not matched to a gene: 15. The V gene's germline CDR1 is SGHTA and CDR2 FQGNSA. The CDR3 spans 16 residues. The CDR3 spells CASSYLGQGAPWEQYF. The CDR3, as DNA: TGTGCCAGCAGCTACTTAGGGCAGGGGGCGCCGTGGGAGCAGTACTTC. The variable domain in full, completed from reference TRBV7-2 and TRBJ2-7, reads GAGVSQSPSNKVTEKGKDVELRCDPISGHTALYWYRQSLGQGLEFLIYFQGNSAPDKSGLPSDRFSAERTGGSVSTLTIQRTQQEDSAVYLCASSYLGQGAPWEQYFGPGTRLTVT.

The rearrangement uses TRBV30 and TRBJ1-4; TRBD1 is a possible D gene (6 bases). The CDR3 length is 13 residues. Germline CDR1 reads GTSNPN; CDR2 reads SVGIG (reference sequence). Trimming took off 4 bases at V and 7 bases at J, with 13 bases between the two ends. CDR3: CAWTRGISEKLFF. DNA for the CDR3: TGTGCCTGGACGAGGGGGATCAGTGAAAAACTGTTTTTT.

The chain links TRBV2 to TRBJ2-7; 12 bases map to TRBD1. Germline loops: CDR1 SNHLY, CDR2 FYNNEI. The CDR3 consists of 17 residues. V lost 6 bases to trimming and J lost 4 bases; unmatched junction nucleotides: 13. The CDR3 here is CASSKWGQGAILYEQYF. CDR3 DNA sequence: TGTGCCAGCAGCAAATGGGGACAGGGGGCAATTTTGTACGAGCAGTACTTC.

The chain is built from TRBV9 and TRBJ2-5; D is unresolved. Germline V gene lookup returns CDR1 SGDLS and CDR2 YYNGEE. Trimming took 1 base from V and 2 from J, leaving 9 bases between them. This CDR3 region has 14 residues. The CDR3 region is CASSVSPGQETQYF. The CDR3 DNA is TGTGCCAGCAGCGTATCTCCAGGTCAAGAGACCCAGTACTTC.

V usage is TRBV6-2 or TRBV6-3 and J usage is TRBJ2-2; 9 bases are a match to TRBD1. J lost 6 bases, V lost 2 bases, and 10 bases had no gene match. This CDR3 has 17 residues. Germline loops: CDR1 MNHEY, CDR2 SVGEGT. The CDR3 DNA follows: TGTGCCAGCAGTTACCCCCCGGGACAGGGACGTGCCGGGGAGCTGTTTTTT. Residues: CASSYPPGQGRAGELFF.

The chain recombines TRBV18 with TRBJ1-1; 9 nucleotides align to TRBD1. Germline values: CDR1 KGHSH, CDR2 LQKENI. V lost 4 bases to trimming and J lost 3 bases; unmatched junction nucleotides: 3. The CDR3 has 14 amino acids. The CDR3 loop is CASSLRQGDTEAFF. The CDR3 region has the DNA TGTGCCAGCTCACTAAGACAGGGGGACACTGAAGCTTTCTTT.

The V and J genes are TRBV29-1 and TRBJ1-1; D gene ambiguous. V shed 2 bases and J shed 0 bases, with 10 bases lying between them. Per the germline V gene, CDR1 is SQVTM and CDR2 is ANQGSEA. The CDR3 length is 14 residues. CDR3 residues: CSVELGRLNTEAFF. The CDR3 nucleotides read TGCAGCGTTGAACTAGGCCGATTGAACACTGAAGCTTTCTTT.

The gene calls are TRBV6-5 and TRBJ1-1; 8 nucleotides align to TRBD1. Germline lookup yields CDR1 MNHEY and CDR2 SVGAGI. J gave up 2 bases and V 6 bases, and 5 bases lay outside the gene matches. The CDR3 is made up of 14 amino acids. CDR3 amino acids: CASREGQENTEAFF. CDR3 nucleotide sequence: TGTGCCAGCAGGGAGGGACAGGAAAACACTGAAGCTTTCTTT.

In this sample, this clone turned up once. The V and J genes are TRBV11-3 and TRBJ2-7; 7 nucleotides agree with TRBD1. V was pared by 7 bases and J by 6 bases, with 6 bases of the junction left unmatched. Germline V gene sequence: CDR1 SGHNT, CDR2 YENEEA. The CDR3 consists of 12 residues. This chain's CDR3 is CASTKAGGEQYF. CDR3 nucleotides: TGTGCCAGCACTAAAGCAGGGGGCGAGCAGTACTTC. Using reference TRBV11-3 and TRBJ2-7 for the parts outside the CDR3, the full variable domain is EAGVVQSPRYKIIEKKQPVAFWCNPISGHNTLYWYLQNLGQGPELLIRYENEEAVDDSQLPKDRFSAERLKGVDSTLKIQPAELGDSAVYLCASTKAGGEQYFGPGTRLTVT.

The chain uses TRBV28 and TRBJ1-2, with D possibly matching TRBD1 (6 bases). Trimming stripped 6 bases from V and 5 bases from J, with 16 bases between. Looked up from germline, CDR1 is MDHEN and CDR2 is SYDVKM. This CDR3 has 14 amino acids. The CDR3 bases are TGTGCCAGCAGGTCAGACAGGATGGGATATGGCTACACCTTC. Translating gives CASRSDRMGYGYTF.

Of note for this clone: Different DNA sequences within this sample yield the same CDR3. CDR3 DNA: TGTGCCAGCTCACCTTCGGCTGGAAACACCATATATTTT. It is translated as CASSPSAGNTIYF. The chain combines TRBV18 with TRBJ1-3; D remains ambiguous. Per germline, CDR1 KGHSH and CDR2 LQKENI. This CDR3 is built from 13 residues. V was cut by 3 bases and J by 2 bases, with 5 bases left in between. Based on the CDR3 plus reference TRBV18 and TRBJ1-3, the full variable domain is NAGVMQNPRHLVRRRGQEARLRCSPMKGHSHVYWYRQLPEEGLKFMVYLQKENIIDESGMPKERFSAEFPKEGPSILRIQQVVRGDSAAYFCASSPSAGNTIYFGEGSWLTVV.